This T cell receptor (beta chain) derives from a study of blood T cell repertoires in COVID-19. As for the study in general: T cells, B-cell-depleted T cells, or PBMCs supplied cDNA or gDNA.

Under the authors' procedure: Counts of nucleated cells, estimated from reference gene primer amplification, were obtained. Method: immunoSEQ multiplex PCR; TCRdb's copy keeps in-frame clones and lacks some. V and J calls and clone size come straight from that table; D and trimming were deduced from the DNA. This table holds around 170,000 clones, roughly 70% found once. The CDR3 runs 15 residues. Looked up from germline, CDR1 is ENHRY and CDR2 is SYGVKD. The V end was cut by 6 bases, the J end by 1 base, with 15 bases between. Sequenced sample: peripheral blood. This sequence joins TRBV10-3 and TRBJ1-1, with a possible D match to TRBD1 (6 bases). This TCR came from a woman aged 80 or over with acute or convalescent COVID-19. In DNA, the CDR3 is TGTGCCATCAGGGGGGCCTTGGGCGAGAACACTGAAGCTTTCTTT. Residues: CAIRGALGENTEAFF.